A single sample gave rise to the 8 T cell receptor beta chains below, sequenced in a study of Tregs in tolerant kidney transplant recipients. Clones were sequenced by immunoSEQ multiplex PCR, and TCRdb holds only the in-frame ones, with some missing. In total, the table holds 25,000 to 35,000 clones. The sequencing here drew on CD8+ T cells from blood, taken before the transplant. The source of these receptors is a human donor who received a combined kidney and bone marrow transplant.

Points on this clone: The read stops 3 residues short of the end of the CDR3; the missing end is completed from the germline J gene. The gene calls are TRBV6-2 or TRBV6-3 and TRBJ2-6; D is possibly TRBD1 (6 bases). The ends were cut back, 4 bases at V and 1 base at J, with 8 bases in the middle. The CDR3 totals 15 residues. Germline V gives CDR1 MNHEY, CDR2 SVGEGT. The covered CDR3 bases are TGTGCCAGCAGTTCTACAGGGTCTGGGGCCAACGTC. This encodes CASSSTGSGANV. The CDR3 in full is CASSSTGSGANVLTF.

This clone is called medium-sized (0.01 to 0.1%) based on its frequency. The read is 3 residues too short to cover the CDR3 end, so that end is filled in from the germline J gene. J is TRBJ2-1 and V is TRBV30, with D unclear. The germline V gene encodes CDR1 GTSNPN and CDR2 SVGIG (reference sequence). This CDR3 contains 11 residues. The V end lost 3 bases, the J end lost 5 bases, and 5 bases lay between the germline ends. This CDR3 is CAWRRHNEQFF. Incomplete CDR3 DNA: TGTGCCTGGAGGCGTCACAATGAG.

About this clone itself: The CDR3 end is not reached by the read, which stops 3 residues before it; the germline J gene fills it in. The rearrangement uses TRBV29-1 and TRBJ2-7; maybe TRBD1 (6 bases). V was trimmed by 6 bases and J by 0 bases, leaving 12 bases between them. This CDR3 contains 13 residues. Germline V gene sequence: CDR1 SQVTM, CDR2 ANQGSEA. The covered CDR3 bases are TGCAGCGTCCGCACAGGGACCTCCTACGAG. Translation gives CSVRTGTSYE. The full CDR3 protein is CSVRTGTSYEQYF.

In the case of this clone: The read ends 3 residues early relative to the CDR3; the germline J gene fills the gap. This sequence joins TRBV14 and TRBJ1-1; D is ambiguous. V gave up 1 base and J gave up 3 bases, with 9 bases separating them. The CDR3 loop spans 14 amino acids. Germline values: CDR1 SGHDN, CDR2 FVKESK. The CDR3 bases that were read are TGTGCCAGCAGCCAAGGTGGAGGGTACACTGAA. Its protein product is CASSQGGGYTE. The CDR3 in its entirety is CASSQGGGYTEAFF.

Regarding this clone: The sequence runs out 3 residues before the end of the CDR3; the remainder is reconstructed from the germline J gene. The V call is TRBV19, the J call TRBJ2-1; D perhaps matches TRBD1 (5 bases). Germline V gives CDR1 LNHDA, CDR2 SQIVND (reference sequence). The V gene lost 3 bases and the J gene lost 3 bases, with 12 bases spanning the gap. The CDR3 runs 15 residues. Incomplete CDR3 DNA: TGTGCCAGTAGTATTTTGGACAATTACTACAATGAG. Translated, it gives CASSILDNYYNE. The entire CDR3 protein is CASSILDNYYNEQFF.

About this clone itself: The CDR3 end lies 3 residues beyond the end of the read and is filled in from the germline J gene. V is TRBV6-1 and J is TRBJ2-1, with D tentatively TRBD1 (5 bases). CDR3 size: 14 residues. The V end was cut by 3 bases, the J end by 4 bases, with 10 bases between. From germline, CDR1 is MNHNS and CDR2 SASEGT. The DNA read from the CDR3 is TGTGCCAGCAGTGACAGGGATGGATACAATGAG. Translating gives CASSDRDGYNE. From start to end, the CDR3 is CASSDRDGYNEQFF.

A word on this clone: The read finishes 3 residues shy of the CDR3 end, and the germline J gene is used to complete it. This sequence joins TRBV29-1 and TRBJ1-2; D is possibly TRBD1 (6 bases). The V end was cut by 6 bases, the J end by 2 bases, with 19 bases between. Germline V gene lookup returns CDR1 SQVTM and CDR2 ANQGSEA. The CDR3 sequence is 15 residues long. Here the CDR3 reads CSVGDTFLTNYGYTF. The DNA read from the CDR3 is TGCAGCGTGGGGGACACATTCTTGACGAACTATGGC.

Concerning this clone: The sequence runs out 3 residues before the end of the CDR3; the remainder is reconstructed from the germline J gene. The V call is TRBV28, the J call TRBJ1-6; tentatively, D is TRBD1 (6 bases). The length of the CDR3 is 16 residues. Trimming took off 3 bases at V and 10 bases at J, with 19 bases between the two ends. Germline V CDR1 and CDR2: MDHEN, SYDVKM. The CDR3 bases that were read are TGTGCCAGCAGTTTGGACGGACAGTTCACAAGCTCACCC. Its protein is CASSLDGQFTSSP. The entire CDR3 reads CASSLDGQFTSSPLHF.